Reported below is one T cell receptor (beta chain). Its antigen is as yet unknown. This specimen comes from a study of shared clonotypes between healthy human individuals. Study-wide points: Researchers sampled blood only, noting tissue repertoires likely differ. Clonotypes which were not shared had lower generation probabilities than clonotypes that all four donors shared.

Sequenced by immunoSEQ multiplex PCR; TCRdb stores in-frame clones only, minus some. The table shows about 1,900,000 clones, with approximately 95% occurring only once. Positive CCR7 selection of CD45RO-negative cells yielded the naive CD8 cells, and terminally differentiated effector memory CD45RA+ cells were excluded. CDR1 and CDR2 from the germline V gene are SGDLS and YYNGEE. V shed 6 bases, J shed 0 bases, and the junction held 5 bases outside the gene matches. This CDR3 is built from 14 residues. This chain connects TRBV9 to TRBJ1-2; 7 nucleotides agree with TRBD1. The origin of this receptor is a man aged 18 to 29 in good health. The sequencing sample was made of naive CD8+ T cells sorted from blood. Here the CDR3 DNA reads TGTGCCAGCAACTCAGGACAGGCTAACTATGGCTACACCTTC. The encoded protein is CASNSGQANYGYTF. Full variable domain (missing parts from reference TRBV9 and TRBJ1-2): DSGVTQTPKHLITATGQRVTLRCSPRSGDLSVYWYQQSLDQGLQFLIQYYNGEERAKGNILERFSAQQFPDLHSELNLSSLELGDSALYFCASNSGQANYGYTFGSGTRLTVV.